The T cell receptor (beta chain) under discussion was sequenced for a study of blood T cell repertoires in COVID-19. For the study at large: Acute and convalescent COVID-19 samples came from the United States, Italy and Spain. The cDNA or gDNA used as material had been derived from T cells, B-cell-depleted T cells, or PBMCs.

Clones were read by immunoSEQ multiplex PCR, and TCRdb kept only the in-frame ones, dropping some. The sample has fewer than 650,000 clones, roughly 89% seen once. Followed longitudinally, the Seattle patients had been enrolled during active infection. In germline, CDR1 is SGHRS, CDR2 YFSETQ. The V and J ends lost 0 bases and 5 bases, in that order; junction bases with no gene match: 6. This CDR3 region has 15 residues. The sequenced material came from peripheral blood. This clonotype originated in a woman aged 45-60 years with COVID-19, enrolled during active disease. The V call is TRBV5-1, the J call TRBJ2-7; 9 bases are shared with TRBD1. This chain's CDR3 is CASSLGDRVRDEQYF. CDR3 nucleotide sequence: TGCGCCAGCAGCTTGGGGGACAGGGTGAGGGACGAGCAGTACTTC.